This TCR beta chain was observed in a study of T cells after yellow fever vaccination. Across the study: Some fractions had low cell numbers, and these were prepared with SMART-Seq v4 Ultra Low Input.

The CDR3 length is 16 residues. Trimming cost V 0 bases and J 8 bases; bases outside gene matches: 8. Germline V lookup: CDR1 SGHRS, CDR2 YFSETQ. Universal primer sites and UMIs were introduced during 5'RACE template-switching synthesis of TCR cDNA. From the 5' RACE reads, TCRdb called clonotypes with MiXCR, one entry per CDR3 protein. The sample contains about 230,000 distinct CDR3 sequences, about 7% of which appear only once. This clonotype was seen at least ten times. Its target is not known. General study points: The secondary response was weaker, and its peak arrived faster, on day 5 versus 15. Among all clonotypes, a small share was observed in both CD4 and CD8 compartments.

The genes are TRBV5-1 and TRBJ2-1, with 10 bases matching TRBD2. This TCR derives from a man younger than 45 who received the YFV17D yellow fever vaccine. The starting material was CD4+ T cells sorted from PBMCs, obtained on the day of the yellow fever booster vaccination. CDR3 in amino acids: CASSLALAGGSDEQFF. The CDR3 DNA is TGCGCCAGCAGCTTGGCGTTAGCGGGAGGTAGCGATGAGCAGTTCTTC.